One and the same sample provided the 11 T cell receptor beta chains below, sequenced in a study of T cells in Graves' hyperthyroidism and ophthalmopathy. It was RNA transcripts that yielded the amplified TCR beta CDR3 regions. HTBI primers were used for first-round RT-PCR of the TCR CDR3. TCRdb redid the calling of the multiplex PCR reads with MiXCR, one entry per CDR3 protein. The sample lists roughly 290,000 distinct CDR3 sequences, approximately 15% occurring once. Sequenced: blood. These receptors were obtained from a woman in her fifties or sixties with Graves' ophthalmopathy.

This chain joins TRBV27 and TRBJ2-3; 11 nucleotides align to TRBD1. Germline V gene sequence: CDR1 MNHEY, CDR2 SMNVEV (reference sequence). J lost 3 bases, V lost 7 bases, and 12 bases had no gene match. The CDR3 has 17 residues. For the CDR3, the DNA is TGTGCCAGCACCTCACGGGACAGGGGGATCGGGACAGATACGCAGTATTTT. This encodes CASTSRDRGIGTDTQYF.

The chain employs TRBV3-1 and TRBJ2-7; D is tentatively TRBD1 or TRBD2 (5 bases each). Deletions cut 4 bases from V and 4 bases from J, with 17 bases between. This CDR3 has 15 amino acids. The germline V gene has CDR1 LGHDT and CDR2 YNNKEL (reference sequence). The CDR3 loop is CASSPRGAAPYEQYF. The DNA of the CDR3 is TGTGCCAGCAGCCCAAGAGGGGCAGCTCCGTACGAGCAGTACTTC.

The CDR3 sequence: CASSQGVNSPLHF. CDR3 bases: TGCGCCAGCAGCCAAGGGGTAAATTCACCCCTCCACTTT. The chain has TRBV4-1 and TRBJ1-6; D unclear. In germline, CDR1 is MGHRA, CDR2 YSYEKL. Trimming cost V 1 base and J 7 bases, with 5 bases left between them. The CDR3 is made up of 13 amino acids.

This clonotype was seen just once. This chain uses TRBV7-2 with TRBJ1-6, with 8 bases lining up with TRBD1. V dropped 0 bases and J dropped 9; count of bases not matched to a gene: 10. There are 17 residues in the CDR3. CDR1 is SGHTA, CDR2 FQGNSA, per germline. CDR3 coding DNA: TGTGCCAGCAGCTTAGCGCACAGGGGGATCCCGAGTTCACCCCTCCACTTT. The encoded protein is CASSLAHRGIPSSPLHF.

This clonotype was seen repeatedly, ten times or more. The rearrangement links TRBV19 to TRBJ2-1; D is possibly TRBD1 (5 bases). V was cut by 3 bases and J by 8 bases, with 8 bases left in between. Germline V gene lookup returns CDR1 LNHDA and CDR2 SQIVND (reference sequence). The CDR3 runs to 12 residues. The CDR3 protein is CASSMTAHEQFF. In DNA form, the CDR3 reads TGTGCCAGTAGTATGACAGCCCATGAGCAGTTCTTC. The full variable domain, in which reference TRBV19 and TRBJ2-1 provide the parts outside the CDR3, is DGGITQSPKYLFRKEGQNVTLSCEQNLNHDAMYWYRQDPGQGLRLIYYSQIVNDFQKGDIAEGYSVSREKKESFPLTVTSAQKNPTAFYLCASSMTAHEQFFGPGTRLTVL.

This clonotype has ten or more counts. The chain couples TRBV20-1 to TRBJ2-5; 10 nucleotides agree with TRBD1. Trimming took 4 bases from V and 6 from J; bases not matched to a gene: 2. Germline CDR1 reads DFQATT; CDR2 reads SNEGSKA (reference sequence). This CDR3 comprises 12 residues. CDR3 nucleotides: TGCAGTGCTATTGACAGGGGGCAGACCCAGTACTTC. This gives the protein CSAIDRGQTQYF.

This clonotype was seen many times. The chain couples TRBV27 to TRBJ2-1; D perhaps matches TRBD1 (5 bases). This CDR3 has 11 amino acids. With 10 bases removed from V and 10 bases from J, the gap between germline ends came to 14 bases. Looked up from germline, CDR1 is MNHEY and CDR2 is SMNVEV (reference sequence). CDR3 residues: CATWQGGEQFF. DNA for the CDR3: TGTGCCACCTGGCAGGGTGGCGAGCAGTTCTTC.

Worth noting for this clonotype: One junction end does not reproduce the germline sequence, and a read error may be involved. The J gene is TRBJ1-2, the V gene TRBV4-3, with D uncertain. Germline V gene data show CDR1 as LGHNA and CDR2 as YSLEER. There are 14 residues in the CDR3. The CDR3 DNA reads as TGCGCCAGCAGCCCCCGTCAGACACGCTATGGCTACATCTTC. This codes for CASSPRQTRYGYIF.

Regarding this clonotype: Possible read error: a much larger clone is one base away. The V and J genes are TRBV12-3 or TRBV12-4 and TRBJ2-5; maybe TRBD2 (5 bases). V was pared by 2 bases and J by 3 bases, with 13 bases between. There are 15 residues in the CDR3. The DNA for the CDR3 is TGTGCCAGCAGTTTAATACGTATCGGGAAAGAGACCCAGTACTTC. Encoded protein: CASSLIRIGKETQYF.

This clonotype came up many times. The chain uses TRBV28 and TRBJ2-7; 11 positions agree with TRBD1. The CDR3 is 15 residues long. V trimming: 6 bases; J trimming: 2 bases; junction bases outside the gene matches: 6. Per germline, CDR1 MDHEN and CDR2 SYDVKM. The CDR3 loop is CASRLPGQGAYEQYF. The CDR3 DNA reads as TGTGCCAGCAGACTACCGGGACAGGGGGCCTACGAGCAGTACTTC.

In this sample, this clonotype turned up many times. The J gene is TRBJ2-1, the V gene TRBV5-6; 9 nucleotides match TRBD2. The CDR3 extends over 15 amino acids. Trimming at V came to 0 bases and at J to 4 bases, leaving 2 bases not matched to a gene. Germline assignment: CDR1 SGHDT and CDR2 YYEEEE. The CDR3, as DNA: TGTGCCAGCAGCTTGGAGACTAGCGGATACAATGAGCAGTTCTTC. Translation gives CASSLETSGYNEQFF.